What follows are 31 T cell receptor beta chains derived from one specimen sequenced in a study of Ad26.COV2.S vaccination and SARS-CoV-2 variants. The treatment is: around 19 received Ad26.COV2.S at low or high dose, single or two shots; five or six received placebo; per-sample allocation not given. Specimens were obtained on day 63 following the first vaccine or placebo injection. This table comes from immunoSEQ multiplex PCR, and its TCRdb copy is limited to in-frame clones, with some not included. The sample has around 350,000 clones, about 85% seen once; the top ten hold roughly 3.1%. This sample comprised peripheral blood, obtained in a trial of Ad26.COV2.S vaccine versus placebo. The receptors come from a person aged 18-65 years who received the Ad26.COV2.S COVID-19 vaccine or a placebo.

V gene TRBV11-2 combines with J gene TRBJ2-7; TRBD2 matches 12 bases. J was trimmed by 0 bases and V by 2 bases; bases with no gene match: 11. CDR1 is SGHAT, CDR2 FQNNGV, per germline. This CDR3 has 19 amino acids. Here the CDR3 reads CASSLTPGLAGPSSYEQYF. CDR3 coding DNA: TGTGCCAGCAGCTTAACACCGGGACTAGCGGGCCCGAGCTCCTACGAGCAGTACTTC.

The chain joins TRBV6-4 to TRBJ2-1; D gene uncertain. The V end lost 5 bases, the J end lost 0 bases, and 14 bases lay between the germline ends. The CDR3 has 16 amino acids. Germline lookup yields CDR1 MRHNA and CDR2 SNTAGT. CDR3 coding DNA: TGTGCCAGCAGTCGGAACGCAGCAAGCTCCTACAATGAGCAGTTCTTC. This translates into CASSRNAASSYNEQFF.

This clone was counted between two and nine times. The V call is TRBV12-1, the J call TRBJ2-7; the tabulated D call, TRBD1, remains unverified against the DNA. TRBV12-1 is tagged as a pseudogene. This CDR3 comprises 14 residues. As DNA, the CDR3 is TGTGCCAGCAGCTTTTCGAGGCAGGGGAACGAGCAGTACTTC. This translates into CASSFSRQGNEQYF.

The V gene is TRBV30, the J gene TRBJ1-6, with D uncertain. The CDR3 loop spans 13 amino acids. Per the germline V gene, CDR1 is GTSNPN and CDR2 is SVGIG (reference sequence). V was trimmed by 2 bases and J by 5 bases, leaving 7 bases between them. The CDR3 region has the DNA TGTGCCTGGAGTATCCAGGATAATTCACCCCTCCACTTT. Its translation is CAWSIQDNSPLHF.

This chain uses TRBV20-1 with TRBJ1-2; perhaps TRBD1 as D (6 bases). CDR3 length equals 11 residues. V gave up 3 bases and J gave up 8 bases, with 10 bases separating them. Germline CDR1 reads DFQATT; CDR2 reads SNEGSKA (reference sequence). This chain's CDR3 is CSASTGGGYTF. The DNA of the CDR3 is TGCAGTGCTAGCACGGGGGGCGGCTACACCTTC.

The chain uses TRBV25-1 and TRBJ2-1; D perhaps matches TRBD2 (5 bases). Germline V gives CDR1 MGHDK, CDR2 SYGVNS. The CDR3 runs to 12 residues. Trimming left V 8 bases short and J 6 bases short, with 11 bases between. CDR3: CASRTRTNEQFF. As DNA, the CDR3 is TGTGCCAGCCGCACTAGGACCAATGAGCAGTTCTTC.

V gene TRBV27 combines with J gene TRBJ2-1; 7 bases line up with TRBD1. The CDR3 is 15 amino acids. The germline V gene encodes CDR1 MNHEY and CDR2 SMNVEV (reference sequence). With V trimmed by 6 bases and J by 0 bases, 5 bases remained unmatched. The CDR3 DNA follows: TGTGCCAGCAGAGAAAGACAGGGCTCCTACAATGAGCAGTTCTTC. It is translated as CASRERQGSYNEQFF.

This clone was seen more than once but under ten times. The chain carries TRBV3-1 (or the pseudogene TRBV3-2) and TRBJ1-6, with 8 nucleotides matching TRBD1. Germline V gives CDR1 LGHDT, CDR2 YNNKEL (reference sequence). The trim removed 6 bases at V and 9 bases at J, leaving 10 bases unmatched. This CDR3 contains 15 residues. The CDR3 coding sequence is TGTGCCAGCAGAAGGGGTGCCAGGGGGCCTTCACCCCTCCACTTT. It is translated as CASRRGARGPSPLHF.

The table lists this clone with a count of one. This chain connects TRBV29-1 to TRBJ2-1; possible D gene TRBD2, 6 bases. The CDR3 totals 15 residues. V lost 0 bases and J 4 bases, leaving 13 bases between the germline ends. CDR1 SQVTM and CDR2 ANQGSEA come from the germline V gene. As DNA, the CDR3 is TGCAGCGTTGAAGATGGAGGGGTACGTTACAATGAGCAGTTCTTC. Amino acids: CSVEDGGVRYNEQFF.

The chain employs TRBV27 and TRBJ2-7, with D possibly TRBD1 on 5 matching bases. Trimming took off 1 base at V and 3 bases at J, with 19 bases between the two ends. This CDR3 has 17 residues. Germline assignment: CDR1 MNHEY and CDR2 SMNVEV (reference sequence). The CDR3 DNA reads as TGTGCCAGCAGTTTATTAATACGACAGCCGTCATTCTACGAGCAGTACTTC. It translates to CASSLLIRQPSFYEQYF.

V gene TRBV25-1 combines with J gene TRBJ1-2; D is possibly TRBD1 (5 bases). This CDR3 region has 13 residues. CDR1 is MGHDK and CDR2 is SYGVNS in the germline V gene. The V and J ends lost 1 base and 8 bases respectively, with 11 bases between them. CDR3 nucleotide sequence: TGTGCCAGCAGTGAATTTGACAGTCTAGGCTACACCTTC. Translating gives CASSEFDSLGYTF.

The rearrangement uses TRBV9 and TRBJ2-7, with 11 positions matching TRBD2. V shed 0 bases, J shed 2 bases, and the junction held 13 bases outside the gene matches. The CDR3 has 19 residues. Germline-derived CDR1 and CDR2 are SGDLS and YYNGEE. The CDR3 is CASSVAKADPSGGTYEQYF. CDR3 nucleotide sequence: TGTGCCAGCAGCGTAGCTAAGGCTGATCCTAGCGGGGGGACCTACGAGCAGTACTTC.

This clone has only a few counts. J is TRBJ1-6 and V is TRBV11-2, with D possibly being TRBD1 (5 bases). The CDR3 totals 15 residues. With 0 bases removed from V and 8 bases from J, the gap between germline ends came to 11 bases. The germline CDR1 and CDR2 sequences are SGHAT and FQNNGV. The CDR3 sequence is CASSLEAGNYSPLHF. The CDR3 nucleotides are TGTGCCAGCAGCTTAGAGGCAGGGAACTATTCACCCCTCCACTTT. Based on the CDR3 plus reference TRBV11-2 and TRBJ1-6, the full variable domain is EAGVAQSPRYKIIEKRQSVAFWCNPISGHATLYWYQQILGQGPKLLIQFQNNGVVDDSQLPKDRFSAERLKGVDSTLKIQPAKLEDSAVYLCASSLEAGNYSPLHFGNGTRLTVT.

The chain recombines TRBV28 with TRBJ2-7, with D uncertain. Trimming shortened V by 11 bases and J by 4 bases, and 27 bases separated the two germline ends. The CDR3 totals 16 residues. The germline CDR1 and CDR2 sequences are MDHEN and SYDVKM. The CDR3 bases are TGTGCCGTCACCGAGCAGGCCGATCTCCCTATATACGAGCAGTACTTC. This gives the protein CAVTEQADLPIYEQYF. The full variable domain, with the rest looked up from reference TRBV28 and TRBJ2-7, is DVKVTQSSRYLVKRTGEKVFLECVQDMDHENMFWYRQDPGLGLRLIYFSYDVKMKEKGDIPEGYSVSREKKERFSLILESASTNQTSMYLCAVTEQADLPIYEQYFGPGTRLTVT.

The V call is TRBV7-2, the J call TRBJ2-1; 10 nucleotides line up with TRBD1. The CDR3 length is 15 residues. Looked up from germline, CDR1 is SGHTA and CDR2 is FQGNSA. Unmatched junction bases numbered 6, after V lost 3 bases and J lost 7 bases. CDR3 region: CASSFDRGHINEQFF. The CDR3 DNA reads TGTGCCAGCAGCTTCGACAGGGGGCACATAAATGAGCAGTTCTTC.

This clone has just a few counts. V is TRBV11-2 and J is TRBJ2-5; D might be TRBD2 (6 bases). V lost 3 bases, J lost 5 bases, and 10 bases lay in between. This CDR3 comprises 13 residues. Per germline, CDR1 SGHAT and CDR2 FQNNGV. The CDR3 protein is CASSFGGEETQYF. For the CDR3, the DNA is TGTGCCAGCAGCTTCGGCGGGGAGGAGACCCAGTACTTC.

V usage is TRBV19 and J usage is TRBJ2-5; TRBD2 matches 7 bases. Unmatched junction bases numbered 3, after V lost 3 bases and J lost 5 bases. Germline loops: CDR1 LNHDA, CDR2 SQIVND (reference sequence). The CDR3 extends over 13 amino acids. This chain's CDR3 is CASSIAGVETQYF. CDR3 sequence (DNA): TGTGCCAGTAGTATTGCGGGGGTCGAGACCCAGTACTTC.

The chain joins TRBV5-1 to TRBJ2-1, with unresolved D. The CDR3 has 15 amino acids. Germline V lookup: CDR1 SGHRS, CDR2 YFSETQ. The V gene lost 4 bases and the J gene lost 6 bases, with 17 bases spanning the gap. The CDR3 loop reads CASSETPGGFNEQFF. CDR3 bases: TGCGCCAGCAGCGAGACTCCGGGCGGCTTCAATGAGCAGTTCTTC.

The V call is TRBV24-1, the J call TRBJ2-5, with 8 bases identical to TRBD1. J gave up 5 bases and V 5 bases, and 27 bases lay outside the gene matches. The CDR3 has 21 amino acids. Germline assignment: CDR1 KGHDR and CDR2 SFDVKD. The CDR3 loop is CATSAKDPFPPRTGRGETQYF. The CDR3 DNA follows: TGTGCCACCAGTGCTAAGGACCCCTTCCCCCCCCGGACAGGGCGAGGGGAGACCCAGTACTTC.

This sequence joins TRBV5-1 and TRBJ2-5, with D hard to call. Germline assignment: CDR1 SGHRS and CDR2 YFSETQ. Deletions cut 2 bases from V and 5 bases from J, with 13 bases between. The CDR3 is made up of 14 amino acids. The CDR3 DNA sequence: TGCGCCAGCAGCTTCCATGTTCTGGGGGAGACCCAGTACTTC. Translating gives CASSFHVLGETQYF.

The rearrangement uses TRBV19 and TRBJ2-6; D is perhaps TRBD1 or TRBD2 (5 bases each). With 3 bases removed from V and 4 bases from J, the gap between germline ends came to 13 bases. Germline-derived CDR1 and CDR2 are LNHDA and SQIVND (reference sequence). The CDR3 contains 16 residues. The CDR3 spells CASSMYRTGGANVLTF. The CDR3 DNA sequence: TGTGCCAGTAGTATGTACAGGACTGGAGGGGCCAACGTCCTGACTTTC. The variable domain in full, with the rest retrieved from reference TRBV19 and TRBJ2-6, is DGGITQSPKYLFRKEGQNVTLSCEQNLNHDAMYWYRQDPGQGLRLIYYSQIVNDFQKGDIAEGYSVSREKKESFPLTVTSAQKNPTAFYLCASSMYRTGGANVLTFGAGSRLTVL.

This chain connects TRBV6-2 or TRBV6-3 to TRBJ1-6; D not resolved. This CDR3 is built from 16 residues. Trimming took 2 bases from V and 0 from J, leaving 8 bases between them. The germline V gene encodes CDR1 MNHEY and CDR2 SVGEGT. The CDR3, as DNA: TGTGCCAGCAGTTACGAGTCGGACTCCTATAATTCACCCCTCCACTTT. Translating it yields CASSYESDSYNSPLHF.

V gene TRBV5-6 combines with J gene TRBJ2-3; D call uncertain. Trimming stripped 0 bases from V and 5 bases from J, with 7 bases between. This CDR3 contains 13 residues. Germline CDR1 and CDR2: SGHDT and YYEEEE. The CDR3 coding sequence is TGTGCCAGCAGCTTGGAGGATTTAGATACGCAGTATTTT. Translating gives CASSLEDLDTQYF.

The V call is TRBV6-2 or TRBV6-3, the J call TRBJ2-2; weak D call: TRBD2 (5 bases). This CDR3 contains 14 residues. The germline CDR1 and CDR2 sequences are MNHEY and SVGEGT. V was pared by 2 bases and J by 6 bases, with 10 bases between. The CDR3 DNA reads as TGTGCCAGCAGTTACGTCGAGGGATCCGGGGAGCTGTTTTTT. Residues: CASSYVEGSGELFF.

This clone appeared a few times. The chain links TRBV4-1 to TRBJ2-2, with unresolved D. Germline loops: CDR1 MGHRA, CDR2 YSYEKL. The CDR3 covers 18 residues. The V gene lost 2 bases and the J gene lost 0 bases, with 16 bases spanning the gap. CDR3 sequence reads: CASSQSPWAAPNTGELFF. In DNA form, the CDR3 reads TGCGCCAGCAGCCAAAGTCCCTGGGCAGCCCCGAACACCGGGGAGCTGTTTTTT.

This chain connects TRBV25-1 to TRBJ1-6; the D is unclear. CDR1 and CDR2 from the germline V gene are MGHDK and SYGVNS. V was pared by 0 bases and J by 9 bases, with 15 bases between. The CDR3 runs to 16 residues. CDR3: CASSEYLSVGSSPLHF. As DNA, the CDR3 is TGTGCCAGCAGTGAATATTTAAGCGTCGGTAGTTCACCCCTCCACTTT. The variable domain in full, with the rest retrieved from reference TRBV25-1 and TRBJ1-6, is EADIYQTPRYLVIGTGKKITLECSQTMGHDKMYWYQQDPGMELHLIHYSYGVNSTEKGDLSSESTVSRIRTEHFPLTLESARPSHTSQYLCASSEYLSVGSSPLHFGNGTRLTVT.

The rearrangement joins TRBV7-9 to TRBJ1-1, with D possibly being TRBD1 (5 bases). This CDR3 contains 15 residues. The V and J ends lost 7 bases and 3 bases respectively, with 18 bases between them. In germline, CDR1 is SEHNR, CDR2 FQNEAQ (reference sequence). The CDR3 region is CASTAAGRGDTEAFF. CDR3 nucleotide sequence: TGTGCCAGCACCGCCGCGGGACGGGGGGACACTGAAGCTTTCTTT. Using reference TRBV7-9 and TRBJ1-1 for the parts outside the CDR3, the full variable domain is DTGVSQNPRHKITKRGQNVTFRCDPISEHNRLYWYRQTLGQGPEFLTYFQNEAQLEKSRLLSDRFSAERPKGSFSTLEIQRTEQGDSAMYLCASTAAGRGDTEAFFGQGTRLTVV.

J is TRBJ2-7 and V is TRBV10-3, with a tentative D call TRBD1 (5 bases). V was trimmed by 6 bases and J by 6 bases, leaving 12 bases between them. Germline V gives CDR1 ENHRY, CDR2 SYGVKD. This CDR3 comprises 12 residues. The CDR3 spells CAIRGSGIEQYF. In DNA, the CDR3 is TGTGCCATCAGAGGGTCAGGGATCGAGCAGTACTTC.

The chain joins TRBV16 to TRBJ1-2, with D unresolved. Germline CDR1 is KGHSY and CDR2 is FQNENV. V was clipped by 0 bases and J by 7 bases, with 9 bases between them. The CDR3 is made up of 13 amino acids. CDR3 region: CASSQSITAGYTF. DNA for the CDR3: TGTGCCAGCAGCCAATCGATTACGGCTGGCTACACCTTC.

V is TRBV11-3 and J is TRBJ2-1; D is possibly TRBD2 (7 bases). Trimming shortened V by 5 bases and J by 8 bases, and 13 bases separated the two germline ends. This CDR3 comprises 13 residues. In germline, CDR1 is SGHNT, CDR2 YENEEA. CDR3 sequence: CASSGPGGDEQFF. CDR3 DNA sequence: TGTGCCAGCAGCGGCCCGGGGGGCGATGAGCAGTTCTTC.

J is TRBJ1-5 and V is TRBV9; no clear D. V lost 4 bases and J 7 bases, leaving 18 bases between the germline ends. CDR1 and CDR2 (germline): SGDLS, YYNGEE. The CDR3 consists of 15 residues. CDR3 region: CASSPHAISGQPQHF. The CDR3, as DNA: TGTGCCAGCAGCCCCCACGCGATTTCGGGCCAGCCCCAGCATTTT.